A selection of T cell receptor beta chains follows, all from one sample in a study of blood T cell repertoires in COVID-19. This table comes from immunoSEQ multiplex PCR, and its TCRdb copy is limited to in-frame clones, with some not included. This sample carries around 100,000 clones, about four fifths of them seen once, and the ten largest clones take less than 10%. The sample consisted of peripheral blood. The receptors stem from a man aged 35 to 55 with active or convalescent COVID-19. CDR3s include the opening cysteine and the closing phenylalanine or tryptophan. Each record gives: D gene, V gene, clone size, J gene, CDR3 DNA, CDR3 protein. A D gene is named only where the DNA matches it firmly. Rows give clone size only sometimes, using once, few, many, or a class for an expanded clone.

d_call: -
v_call: TRBV6-2/TRBV6-3
clone_size: -
j_call: TRBJ2-4
cdr3_nt: TGTGCCAGCAGCCCAGACTTCTACAAAAACATTCAGTACTTC
cdr3_aa: CASSPDFYKNIQYF

d_call: -
v_call: TRBV12-3/TRBV12-4
clone_size: -
j_call: TRBJ2-7
cdr3_nt: TGTGCCAGCAGTTCATACGAGCAGTACTTC
cdr3_aa: CASSSYEQYF

d_call: -
v_call: TRBV29-1
clone_size: once
j_call: TRBJ2-5
cdr3_nt: TGCAGCGTTGATTTGTACCTACAAGAGACCCAGTACTTC
cdr3_aa: CSVDLYLQETQYF

d_call: -
v_call: TRBV3-1/TRBV3-2
clone_size: -
j_call: TRBJ2-2
cdr3_nt: TGTGCCAGCAGCCAAGATCATACACAGGGCCCGAACACCGGGGAGCTGTTTTTT
cdr3_aa: CASSQDHTQGPNTGELFF

d_call: -
v_call: TRBV20-1
clone_size: -
j_call: TRBJ2-1
cdr3_nt: TGCAGTGCTGCCGAGCTCAATGAGCAGTTCTTC
cdr3_aa: CSAAELNEQFF

d_call: -
v_call: TRBV6-5
clone_size: few
j_call: TRBJ1-1
cdr3_nt: TGTGCCAGCAGTTATGCAGGTCGTATCACTGAAGCTTTCTTT
cdr3_aa: CASSYAGRITEAFF

d_call: TRBD1
v_call: TRBV30
clone_size: -
j_call: TRBJ1-2
cdr3_nt: TGTGCCTGGAGTCGACAGGGGGCTGACTATGGCTACACCTTC
cdr3_aa: CAWSRQGADYGYTF

d_call: TRBD1
v_call: TRBV25-1
clone_size: -
j_call: TRBJ1-4
cdr3_nt: TGTGCCAGCAGTGCCGGACAGGGGGCAACTAATGAAAAACTGTTTTTT
cdr3_aa: CASSAGQGATNEKLFF

d_call: -
v_call: TRBV6-4
clone_size: -
j_call: TRBJ1-6
cdr3_nt: TGTGCCAGCAGTGTATCTGCCACCGTAGTTTCACCCCTCCACTTT
cdr3_aa: CASSVSATVVSPLHF

d_call: TRBD2
v_call: TRBV7-9
clone_size: once
j_call: TRBJ2-5
cdr3_nt: TGTGCCAGCAGCTTACCCCACGGACTAGCGGGGATAGGAGAGACCCAGTACTTC
cdr3_aa: CASSLPHGLAGIGETQYF